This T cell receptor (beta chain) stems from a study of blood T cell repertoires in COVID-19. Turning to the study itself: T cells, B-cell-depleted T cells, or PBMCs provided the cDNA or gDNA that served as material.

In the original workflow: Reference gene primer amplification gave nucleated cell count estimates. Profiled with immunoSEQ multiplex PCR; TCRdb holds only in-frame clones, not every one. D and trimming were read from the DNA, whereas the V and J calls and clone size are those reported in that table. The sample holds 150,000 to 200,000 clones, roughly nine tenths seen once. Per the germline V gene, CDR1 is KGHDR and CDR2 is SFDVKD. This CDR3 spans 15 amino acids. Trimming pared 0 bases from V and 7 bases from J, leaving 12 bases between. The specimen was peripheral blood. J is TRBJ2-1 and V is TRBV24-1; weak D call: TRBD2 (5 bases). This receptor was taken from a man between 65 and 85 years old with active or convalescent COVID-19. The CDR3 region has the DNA TGTGCCACCAGTGATTTGACTAGAATGGGAAATGAGCAGTTCTTC. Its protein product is CATSDLTRMGNEQFF.